Presented here are 25 T cell receptor beta chains from one specimen sequenced in a study of shared clonotypes between healthy human individuals (TCRdb year 2020). The library was obtained by the immunoSEQ multiplex PCR assay. In its TCRdb copy, this immuneACCESS table keeps in-frame sequences only and misses some clones. Where compared with another copy, unresolved V genes explain less than half of these, and the others have no known cause. This sample is represented by about 1.1 million clones; approximately 80% of them were singletons. 0.89% of the sample belongs to the ten largest clones. Sequencing input: memory CD4+ T cells from PBMCs. The cell subset or site label on this specimen signifies: CD45RA-negative fraction. Receptor source: a man aged 18 to 29 in good health. Some clones in this sample may be carry-over from other donors' samples.

This rearrangement joins TRBV30 to TRBJ2-7, with TRBD1 identical over 9 bases. The CDR3 totals 14 residues. J lost 6 bases, V lost 3 bases, and 9 bases had no gene match. Germline V gene data show CDR1 as GTSNPN and CDR2 as SVGIG (reference sequence). The DNA for the CDR3 is TGTGCCTGGAGAAGCAGGGGACAGGGTTTCGAGCAGTACTTC. It is translated as CAWRSRGQGFEQYF.

The rearrangement links TRBV4-1 to TRBJ1-5; no firm D call. The CDR3 consists of 13 residues. V lost 4 bases, J lost 6 bases, and 10 bases lay in between. Germline lookup yields CDR1 MGHRA and CDR2 YSYEKL. In nucleotides, the CDR3 is TGCGCCAGCAGCCCGACGGAGACTCAGCCCCAGCATTTT. Translation: CASSPTETQPQHF.

This sequence joins TRBV28 and TRBJ1-1, with unresolved D. Germline loops: CDR1 MDHEN, CDR2 SYDVKM. The CDR3 has 14 amino acids. V lost 6 bases and J 6 bases, leaving 17 bases between the germline ends. The CDR3 reads CASSPPRTIAEAFF. CDR3 DNA sequence: TGTGCCAGCAGCCCCCCCCGGACGATCGCTGAAGCTTTCTTT.

The sample holds a few counts of this clone. The chain combines TRBV5-1 with TRBJ2-7; D gene uncertain. The CDR3 covers 11 residues. V was clipped by 4 bases and J by 4 bases, with 6 bases between them. CDR1 and CDR2 from the germline V gene are SGHRS and YFSETQ. CDR3 in DNA: TGCGCCAGCAGCGGAATTTACGAGCAGTACTTC. It yields the protein CASSGIYEQYF.

As concerns this clone: A far bigger clonotype differs at one base, so this is likely a read error. The V and J genes are TRBV20-1 and TRBJ2-4; the D call may be TRBD1 or TRBD2 (5 bases each). The CDR3 has 11 amino acids. CDR1 and CDR2 from the germline V gene are DFQATT and SNEGSKA (reference sequence). Between the trimmed V and J ends, which lost 6 bases and 12 bases, there was a span of 15 bases. The CDR3 sequence is CSARSGTTQYF. The CDR3 nucleotides are TGCAGTGCCAGGTCCGGGACCACTCAGTACTTC.

This clone was counted ten times or more. The chain couples TRBV5-1 to TRBJ1-1, with TRBD1 matching over 7 bases. Trimming took 0 bases from V and 0 from J; bases not matched to a gene: 5. The CDR3 is 16 residues long. The germline gives CDR1 SGHRS, CDR2 YFSETQ. The CDR3 coding sequence is TGCGCCAGCAGCTTGGGCAGGGGGTCCCTGAACACTGAAGCTTTCTTT. It specifies CASSLGRGSLNTEAFF. The full variable domain, in which reference TRBV5-1 and TRBJ1-1 provide the parts outside the CDR3, is KAGVTQTPRYLIKTRGQQVTLSCSPISGHRSVSWYQQTPGQGLQFLFEYFSETQRNKGNFPGRFSGRQFSNSRSEMNVSTLELGDSALYLCASSLGRGSLNTEAFFGQGTRLTVV.

This chain uses TRBV5-4 with TRBJ2-7; TRBD2 agrees at 7 bases. V shed 5 bases, J shed 4 bases, and the junction held 6 bases outside the gene matches. Germline V lookup: CDR1 SGHNT, CDR2 YYREEE (reference sequence). This CDR3 comprises 13 residues. The CDR3 is CASSPGRGYEQYF. In DNA, the CDR3 is TGTGCCAGCAGTCCAGGGCGGGGGTACGAGCAGTACTTC.

This chain uses TRBV19 with TRBJ1-4; D unresolved. CDR1 is LNHDA, CDR2 SQIVND, per germline (reference sequence). There are 12 residues in the CDR3. Trimming pared 9 bases from V and 11 bases from J, leaving 16 bases between. This CDR3 is CARPTGQSKLFF. As DNA, the CDR3 is TGTGCCAGACCCACCGGGCAGTCCAAACTGTTTTTT.

The rearrangement uses TRBV7-8 and TRBJ1-2; D perhaps matches TRBD1 (6 bases). Looked up from germline, CDR1 is SGHVS and CDR2 is FQNEAQ. Trimming took off 2 bases at V and 8 bases at J, with 21 bases between the two ends. The length of the CDR3 is 16 residues. CDR3 amino acids: CASSLRNRESVWGYTF. The CDR3 bases are TGTGCCAGCAGCTTACGGAACAGGGAAAGCGTATGGGGCTACACCTTC.

The chain joins TRBV2 to TRBJ2-7, with D perhaps TRBD1 (7 bases). V lost 6 bases and J lost 0, with 15 bases in between. This CDR3 contains 15 residues. Germline-derived CDR1 and CDR2 are SNHLY and FYNNEI. This chain's CDR3 is CASRYRGLLSYEQYF. The CDR3 nucleotides read TGTGCCAGCAGGTACAGGGGACTCCTCTCCTACGAGCAGTACTTC.

V and J are TRBV7-9 and TRBJ1-2; TRBD1 agrees at 12 bases. The length of the CDR3 is 15 residues. Unmatched junction bases numbered 7, after V lost 4 bases and J lost 7 bases. Germline CDR1 is SEHNR and CDR2 is FQNEAQ (reference sequence). The CDR3 spells CASSSPGQGAGGYTF. The DNA of the CDR3 is TGTGCCAGCAGCTCACCGGGACAGGGGGCGGGTGGCTACACCTTC.

Comments on this clone: Other DNA sequences within the sample encode an identical CDR3. V and J are TRBV18 and TRBJ1-4; D perhaps matches TRBD1 (5 bases). CDR1 is KGHSH and CDR2 is LQKENI in the germline V gene. V lost 3 bases, J lost 5 bases, and 7 bases lay in between. The CDR3 consists of 13 residues. The CDR3 reads CASSPGPNEKLFF. The DNA of the CDR3 is TGTGCCAGCTCACCGGGACCAAATGAAAAACTGTTTTTT.

The genes are TRBV27 and TRBJ2-1; 9 positions match TRBD2. Per germline, CDR1 MNHEY and CDR2 SMNVEV (reference sequence). The CDR3 extends over 15 amino acids. Germline trimming cut 5 bases from V and 7 bases from J; bases unmatched to any gene: 9. This CDR3 reads CASSAGLAELNEQFF. DNA of the CDR3: TGTGCCAGCAGTGCGGGACTAGCAGAGTTGAATGAGCAGTTCTTC.

The chain is built from TRBV9 and TRBJ2-2, with D perhaps matching TRBD1 (6 bases). V lost 0 bases and J 5 bases, leaving 11 bases between the germline ends. CDR3 length equals 15 residues. Germline assignment: CDR1 SGDLS and CDR2 YYNGEE. In DNA, the CDR3 is TGTGCCAGCAGCGTAGGCAGGGGCCGAACCGGGGAGCTGTTTTTT. It codes for CASSVGRGRTGELFF.

For this clone: This specimen includes other DNA sequences encoding the same CDR3. The V gene is TRBV28, the J gene TRBJ1-5; D uncertain. The CDR3 covers 12 residues. Germline V gives CDR1 MDHEN, CDR2 SYDVKM. Between the trimmed V and J ends, which lost 3 bases and 6 bases, there was a span of 6 bases. The CDR3: CASSFSGQPQHF. In DNA form, the CDR3 reads TGTGCCAGCAGTTTTTCGGGTCAGCCCCAGCATTTT.

The rearrangement links TRBV5-1 to TRBJ2-7; D uncertain. There are 12 residues in the CDR3. Germline V CDR1 and CDR2: SGHRS, YFSETQ. V lost 4 bases, J lost 3 bases, and 8 bases lay in between. The CDR3: CASSPPNYEQYF. CDR3 DNA: TGCGCCAGCAGCCCCCCCAACTACGAGCAGTACTTC.

V and J are TRBV18 and TRBJ2-7; weak D call: TRBD1 (5 bases). Trimming took off 3 bases at V and 5 bases at J, with 14 bases between the two ends. The germline V gene encodes CDR1 KGHSH and CDR2 LQKENI. The CDR3 loop spans 14 amino acids. The CDR3 loop reads CASSPRQGPNEQYF. As DNA, the CDR3 is TGTGCCAGCTCACCGAGGCAGGGTCCTAACGAGCAGTACTTC. The whole variable domain, filled in from reference TRBV18 and TRBJ2-7, reads NAGVMQNPRHLVRRRGQEARLRCSPMKGHSHVYWYRQLPEEGLKFMVYLQKENIIDESGMPKERFSAEFPKEGPSILRIQQVVRGDSAAYFCASSPRQGPNEQYFGPGTRLTVT.

Remarks on this clone: The sample holds other DNA sequences that translate to the same CDR3. The chain combines TRBV15 with TRBJ1-5; D gene uncertain. The germline V gene encodes CDR1 LNHNV and CDR2 YYDKDF (reference sequence). The CDR3 covers 12 residues. Trimming removed 6 bases at V and 0 bases at J, with 3 bases between. DNA for the CDR3: TGTGCCACCAGTCGTAGCAATCAGCCCCAGCATTTT. Translation: CATSRSNQPQHF.

CDR3 region: CASSLEVADMNTEAFF. The CDR3 DNA follows: TGCGCCAGCAGCTTGGAGGTTGCGGACATGAACACTGAAGCTTTCTTT. The chain recombines TRBV5-1 with TRBJ1-1; maybe TRBD1 (5 bases). The germline V gene encodes CDR1 SGHRS and CDR2 YFSETQ. The CDR3 sequence is 16 residues long. With 0 bases removed from V and 0 bases from J, the gap between germline ends came to 12 bases.

Points on this clone: This may be a read error, as it is one base from a much larger clone. Other nucleotide sequences from this sample produce the same CDR3. The genes are TRBV5-6 and TRBJ2-7, with D perhaps TRBD1 (6 bases). CDR3 length: 14 amino acids. Germline CDR1 SGHDT, CDR2 YYEEEE. Here the CDR3 reads CASSYQQGPYEQYF. The DNA for the CDR3 is TGTGCCAGCAGCTATCAGCAGGGGCCCTACGAGCAGTACTTT.

The rearrangement links TRBV10-2 to TRBJ2-5; D might be TRBD2 (5 bases). Trimming took 9 bases from V and 4 from J, leaving 18 bases between them. CDR3 size: 14 residues. From germline, CDR1 is WSHSY and CDR2 SAAADI. The CDR3 sequence is CASDPLVSGETQYF. CDR3 nucleotides: TGCGCCAGTGACCCACTAGTCTCAGGAGAGACCCAGTACTTC.

This chain uses TRBV5-1 with TRBJ2-3; D not resolved. The ends were cut back, 0 bases at V and 0 bases at J, with 8 bases in the middle. The CDR3 covers 15 residues. Germline V lookup: CDR1 SGHRS, CDR2 YFSETQ. CDR3 residues: CASSLVQFSTDTQYF. The CDR3 DNA reads as TGCGCCAGCAGCTTGGTGCAGTTCAGCACAGATACGCAGTATTTT.

This chain uses TRBV5-1 with TRBJ2-2; tentatively, D is TRBD2 (5 bases). The germline CDR1 and CDR2 sequences are SGHRS and YFSETQ. V lost 0 bases to trimming and J lost 6 bases, with 12 bases between them. The CDR3 is 15 amino acids. The CDR3 here is CASSLELAGAGELFF. For the CDR3, the DNA is TGCGCCAGCAGCTTGGAATTGGCCGGGGCCGGGGAGCTGTTTTTT.

This clone was seen just once. The chain joins TRBV30 to TRBJ1-4, with D possibly matching TRBD1 (5 bases). CDR3 size: 15 residues. Between the trimmed V and J ends, which lost 0 bases and 4 bases, there was a span of 12 bases. Germline values: CDR1 GTSNPN, CDR2 SVGIG (reference sequence). In nucleotides, the CDR3 is TGTGCCTGGAGTGTTGGGCAGGGATTTAATGAAAAACTGTTTTTT. Protein sequence: CAWSVGQGFNEKLFF.

The count of this clone is one. The chain employs TRBV29-1 and TRBJ1-1; TRBD1 is a possible D gene (5 bases). The CDR3 has 14 residues. Trimming cost V 5 bases and J 4 bases, with 17 bases left between them. CDR1 and CDR2 from the germline V gene are SQVTM and ANQGSEA. The CDR3 DNA reads TGCAGCGTTCTCCCCGGGACCTGGCTCACTGAAGCTTTCTTT. This sequence encodes CSVLPGTWLTEAFF. The full variable domain, with the rest looked up from reference TRBV29-1 and TRBJ1-1, is SAVISQKPSRDICQRGTSLTIQCQVDSQVTMMFWYRQQPGQSLTLIATANQGSEATYESGFVIDKFPISRPNLTFSTLTVSNMSPEDSSIYLCSVLPGTWLTEAFFGQGTRLTVV.